Shown below are 18 T cell receptor beta chains from a single sample sequenced in a study of T cell repertoires in cytomegalovirus infection. TCRdb fed the reads into MiXCR, producing one record per CDR3 protein. The repertoire holds about 300,000 distinct CDR3 sequences, under 30% seen once, with about 15% in the top ten. The sample was PBMCs. The receptors come from a human donor in good health (CMV status not recorded). Some clones in this sample may be carry-over from other donors' samples.

Comment on this clonotype: One end of the junction does not line up with germline, which may come from a read error. The chain combines TRBV12-3 or TRBV12-4 with TRBJ2-7; D is uncertain. CDR3 size: 11 residues. The CDR3 nucleotides read TGTGCCAGCAGTTTAGGCCTATCACTCGACTTC. This codes for CASSLGLSLDF.

This clonotype was counted at least ten times. J is TRBJ2-7 and V is TRBV7-6; D call uncertain. The germline CDR1 and CDR2 sequences are SGHVS and FNYEAQ. Between the trimmed V and J ends, which lost 1 base and 5 bases, there was a span of 6 bases. The length of the CDR3 is 12 residues. In DNA, the CDR3 is TGTGCCAGCAGCTTAGGTGGGGACGAGCAGTACTTC. Translation: CASSLGGDEQYF.

There are a few counts of this clonotype. V gene TRBV5-1 combines with J gene TRBJ1-3, with D perhaps TRBD1 (6 bases). The CDR3 runs 15 residues. V shed 6 bases and J shed 0 bases, with 13 bases lying between them. The germline CDR1 and CDR2 sequences are SGHRS and YFSETQ. CDR3 sequence: CASKPDRLSGNTIYF. The CDR3 nucleotides read TGCGCCAGCAAACCGGACAGACTCTCTGGAAACACCATATATTTT. Variable domain in full (rest from reference TRBV5-1 and TRBJ1-3): KAGVTQTPRYLIKTRGQQVTLSCSPISGHRSVSWYQQTPGQGLQFLFEYFSETQRNKGNFPGRFSGRQFSNSRSEMNVSTLELGDSALYLCASKPDRLSGNTIYFGEGSWLTVV.

The V and J genes are TRBV5-1 and TRBJ2-2; D unresolved. The V gene's germline CDR1 is SGHRS and CDR2 YFSETQ. The CDR3 has 12 amino acids. Trimming cost V 6 bases and J 3 bases, with 6 bases left between them. CDR3 DNA: TGCGCCAGCACTGTGGACACCGGGGAGCTGTTTTTT. This sequence encodes CASTVDTGELFF.

This chain links TRBV7-2 with TRBJ2-3; the D is unclear. Germline CDR1 and CDR2: SGHTA and FQGNSA. The CDR3 totals 13 residues. V was trimmed by 1 base and J by 2 bases, leaving 4 bases between them. CDR3 loop: CASSLEYTDTQYF. CDR3 sequence (DNA): TGTGCCAGCAGCTTAGAGTACACAGATACGCAGTATTTT. Variable domain in full (rest from reference TRBV7-2 and TRBJ2-3): GAGVSQSPSNKVTEKGKDVELRCDPISGHTALYWYRQSLGQGLEFLIYFQGNSAPDKSGLPSDRFSAERTGGSVSTLTIQRTQQEDSAVYLCASSLEYTDTQYFGPGTRLTVL.

The chain employs TRBV28 and TRBJ2-1, with TRBD1 identical over 9 bases. In germline, CDR1 is MDHEN, CDR2 SYDVKM. With V trimmed by 11 bases and J by 5 bases, 10 bases remained unmatched. CDR3 length: 14 residues. CDR3 protein: CAALGTGRDNEQFF. For the CDR3, the DNA is TGTGCCGCCCTCGGGACAGGGAGGGACAATGAGCAGTTCTTC.

The J gene is TRBJ1-6, the V gene TRBV5-1; 7 bases map to TRBD1. Germline loops: CDR1 SGHRS, CDR2 YFSETQ. With V trimmed by 1 base and J by 6 bases, 10 bases remained unmatched. The CDR3 runs 17 residues. CDR3 nucleotides: TGCGCCAGCAGCTTGCAGGAAGCCGGGACAGTTAATTCACCCCTCCACTTT. As protein: CASSLQEAGTVNSPLHF.

V and J are TRBV20-1 and TRBJ2-7, with 9 bases lining up with TRBD2. The CDR3 extends over 16 amino acids. CDR1 and CDR2 from the germline V gene are DFQATT and SNEGSKA (reference sequence). V lost 1 base and J lost 3; bases outside the gene matches: 10. The CDR3: CSARGVDSGGVYEQYF. The CDR3 bases are TGCAGTGCTAGAGGGGTGGATAGCGGGGGCGTCTACGAGCAGTACTTC.

J is TRBJ1-6 and V is TRBV28; D unclear. CDR1 and CDR2 from the germline V gene are MDHEN and SYDVKM. The V end lost 5 bases, the J end lost 5 bases, and 10 bases lay between the germline ends. The CDR3 covers 14 residues. Here the CDR3 DNA reads TGTGCCAGCAGTAGGGTCCAGCATAATTCACCCCTCCACTTT. Its protein product is CASSRVQHNSPLHF.

On this clonotype: Its ends do not fully match the called genes, so a read error is possible. V is TRBV7-6 and J is TRBJ2-2; 10 bases are a match to TRBD2. Germline assignment: CDR1 SGHVS and CDR2 FNYEAQ. The CDR3 contains 16 residues. In DNA form, the CDR3 reads TGTGCTAGCAGCCCCTCACTAGCGGGAAGCACCGGGGAGCTGTTTTTT. It specifies CASSPSLAGSTGELFF.

This clonotype has ten or more counts. The rearrangement links TRBV7-2 to TRBJ2-5; D tentatively fits TRBD1 or TRBD2 (6 bases each). The V gene's germline CDR1 is SGHTA and CDR2 FQGNSA. V lost 5 bases to trimming and J lost 5 bases, with 15 bases between them. The CDR3 totals 14 residues. This CDR3 reads CASSRGQAWETQYF. CDR3 nucleotides: TGTGCCAGCAGCCGGGGGCAGGCGTGGGAGACCCAGTACTTC.

The chain joins TRBV6-5 to TRBJ1-5; D unclear. V was cut by 4 bases and J by 6 bases, with 10 bases left in between. This CDR3 region has 13 residues. The germline V gene encodes CDR1 MNHEY and CDR2 SVGAGI. CDR3 sequence: CASSSLGGQPQHF. CDR3 nucleotides: TGTGCCAGCAGTTCACTAGGAGGTCAGCCCCAGCATTTT.

The gene calls are TRBV10-3 and TRBJ2-6; TRBD1 matches at 10 bases. The CDR3 covers 18 residues. Per germline, CDR1 ENHRY and CDR2 SYGVKD. V lost 2 bases, J lost 1 base, and 5 bases stayed unmatched. This CDR3 reads CAISEGTGVQSGANVLTF. The CDR3 DNA reads as TGTGCCATCAGTGAGGGGACAGGGGTTCAGTCTGGGGCCAACGTCCTGACTTTC.

The sample holds a few counts of this clonotype. The chain has TRBV11-3 and TRBJ2-5; possibly TRBD2 for D (5 bases). This CDR3 spans 14 amino acids. Germline loops: CDR1 SGHNT, CDR2 YENEEA. The V end lost 1 base, the J end lost 7 bases, and 13 bases lay between the germline ends. CDR3 nucleotides: TGTGCCAGCAGCTTAGCCTCCCTCGAGGGGACCCAGTACTTC. This translates into CASSLASLEGTQYF.

This clonotype was picked up many times. This chain links TRBV28 with TRBJ1-3; no reliable D call. In germline, CDR1 is MDHEN, CDR2 SYDVKM. V lost 3 bases, J lost 0 bases, and 3 bases lay in between. The CDR3 consists of 13 residues. CDR3 DNA sequence: TGTGCCAGCAGTTTTTTCTCTGGAAACACCATATATTTT. Encoded protein: CASSFFSGNTIYF.

A few counts support this clonotype. This rearrangement joins TRBV20-1 to TRBJ2-7; TRBD2 agrees at 8 bases. V was clipped by 8 bases and J by 2 bases; unmatched bases: 14. The CDR3 contains 15 residues. Germline loops: CDR1 DFQATT, CDR2 SNEGSKA (reference sequence). CDR3 residues: CSLRRIAGGAYEQYF. The CDR3, as DNA: TGCAGTCTAAGAAGGATCGCGGGGGGCGCCTACGAGCAGTACTTC.

The genes are TRBV6-6 and TRBJ1-5; D remains unclear. Germline assignment: CDR1 MNHNY and CDR2 SVGAGI (reference sequence). The ends were cut back, 6 bases at V and 3 bases at J, with 6 bases in the middle. The CDR3 is 12 residues long. CDR3 coding DNA: TGTGCCAGCAGACAGACCAATCAGCCCCAGCATTTT. Translation gives CASRQTNQPQHF.

The V gene is TRBV19, the J gene TRBJ1-5, with D possibly TRBD1 on 5 matching bases. Germline CDR1 reads LNHDA; CDR2 reads SQIVND (reference sequence). V was trimmed by 3 bases and J by 1 base, leaving 10 bases between them. The CDR3 runs 15 residues. The CDR3 coding sequence is TGTGCCAGTAGTATCAACCCAGGGAGCAATCAGCCCCAGCATTTT. Its protein product is CASSINPGSNQPQHF.